A few counts support the clone carrying this T cell receptor beta chain. The target antigen is unknown. Isolated RNA was reverse transcribed into cDNA used as the sequencing template. The table came from immunoSEQ multiplex PCR; TCRdb's copy has only in-frame clones and leaves some out. The sample holds approximately 100,000 clones; around 60% are singletons and the top ten take about a sixth. The data are from a study of CD8+ T cells in alopecia areata. Study-wide results and caveats: Sequences from scalp samples also cover resident alphabeta T cells of normal skin.

The sample's treatment: oral pan-JAK inhibitor, 5-10 mg twice daily. Researchers took lesional scalp punch biopsies and peripheral blood from people who were alopecia areata patients. Per germline, CDR1 SQVTM and CDR2 ANQGSEA. This CDR3 has 12 residues. V shed 6 bases, J shed 7 bases, and the junction held 7 bases outside the gene matches. The sequence derives from a human donor with alopecia areata. This specimen consisted of CD8+ T cells sorted from blood, obtained at approximately week 61, from a patient treated with tofacitinib. This sequence joins TRBV29-1 and TRBJ2-5; TRBD1 matches 8 bases. The CDR3 DNA reads TGCAGCGTAGCCGGGACAGGAACGACCCAGTACTTC. As protein: CSVAGTGTTQYF.